Shown below are 23 T cell receptor beta chains from a single sample sequenced in a study of tumor and adjacent non-tumor tissue in lung cancer. The library came from three nested PCR rounds adapted from ARM-PCR protocols. TCRdb re-called the multiplex PCR reads through MiXCR, storing one row per CDR3 protein. Of about 93,000 distinct CDR3 sequences in the sample, 67% were seen once. No cell sorting was done before RNA was extracted from the tissue. The sequenced sample consisted of lung tumor tissue. These receptors originate from a man aged 55 to 69 with non-small cell lung cancer.

Comments on this clonotype: Sequence at one end of the junction differs from germline and may be a read error. The chain employs TRBV4-3 and TRBJ2-2; D is perhaps TRBD1 or TRBD2 (5 bases each). The CDR3 has 17 residues. The germline CDR1 and CDR2 sequences are LGHNA and YSLEER. The CDR3 loop reads CTSSQDPTGTTRGELSF. For the CDR3, the DNA is TGCACCAGCAGCCAAGACCCTACCGGGACCACGAGAGGGGAGCTGTCTTTT.

The V gene is TRBV5-4, the J gene TRBJ2-6, with TRBD1 matching 9 bases. Looked up from germline, CDR1 is SGHNT and CDR2 is YYREEE (reference sequence). The CDR3 sequence is 17 residues long. V shed 4 bases and J 2 bases; nucleotides not matched to a gene: 7. The CDR3 loop reads CASSHRGHTPGANVLTF. The CDR3 DNA reads TGTGCCAGCAGCCACAGGGGGCATACGCCTGGGGCCAACGTCCTGACTTTC.

Regarding this clonotype: The junction departs from germline at one end; a sequencing error may be responsible. V is TRBV29-1 and J is TRBJ2-1; 7 bases agree with TRBD2. CDR3 length equals 15 residues. Germline V lookup: CDR1 SQVTM, CDR2 ANQGSEA. The chain's CDR3 is CSIVGEQRGNNVQFF. In nucleotides, the CDR3 is TGCAGCATTGTAGGGGAACAGCGGGGTAACAATGTGCAGTTCTTC.

In regard to this clonotype: A read error may be the cause here, since a much bigger clone is one base away. The CDR3 here is CNARGISGTYNEQFF. CDR3 nucleotides: TGCAATGCCCGAGGGATTAGCGGGACGTACAATGAGCAGTTCTTC. The chain carries TRBV20-1 and TRBJ2-1, with TRBD2 matching 8 bases. The CDR3 contains 15 residues. Germline CDR1 reads DFQATT; CDR2 reads SNEGSKA (reference sequence).

This clonotype was counted ten times or more. V usage is TRBV12-3 or TRBV12-4 and J usage is TRBJ2-4, with a possible D match to TRBD2 (5 bases). This CDR3 comprises 15 residues. V lost 4 bases to trimming and J lost 6 bases, with 16 bases between them. Here the CDR3 reads CASSSRGILGNIQYF. The CDR3 DNA follows: TGTGCCAGCAGTTCCCGAGGGATTCTGGGAAACATTCAGTACTTC.

With respect to this clonotype: An end of the junction does not agree with germline; a read error may underlie this. The rearrangement joins TRBV4-3 to TRBJ2-2, with a tentative D call TRBD2 (5 bases). The CDR3 runs 15 residues. CDR1 and CDR2 from the germline V gene are LGHNA and YSLEER. CDR3 sequence reads: CASSQGELNIGEQFF. The DNA for the CDR3 is TGCGCCAGCAGCCAAGGAGAACTGAACATCGGGGAGCAGTTTTTT.

The chain links TRBV6-2 or TRBV6-3 to TRBJ1-6; D may be TRBD1 (5 bases). This CDR3 region has 16 residues. Germline V gene sequence: CDR1 MNHEY, CDR2 SVGEGT. The V and J ends lost 8 bases and 10 bases respectively, with 24 bases between them. The CDR3 coding sequence is TGTGCCAGCGGCACCCCCCGGGGCGGGGTTCAATCACCCCTCCACTTT. Residues: CASGTPRGGVQSPLHF.

This clonotype was detected once. At one boundary the junction diverges from the germline segment, which might be a read error. V gene TRBV6-2 or TRBV6-3 combines with J gene TRBJ2-7; D is undetermined. The CDR3 is 15 residues long. Looked up from germline, CDR1 is MNHEY and CDR2 is SVGEGT. The CDR3 bases are TGCGCCAGCACCGACCCCAGGACGGCCACCTACGGGCAGTACTTC. Translation: CASTDPRTATYGQYF.

The chain employs TRBV20-1 and TRBJ2-1, with 12 bases matching TRBD2. The V gene's germline CDR1 is DFQATT and CDR2 SNEGSKA (reference sequence). The CDR3 is 17 residues long. J was trimmed by 3 bases and V by 3 bases; bases with no gene match: 9. The CDR3 reads CSASVPGLAGIYNEQFF. CDR3 sequence (DNA): TGCAGTGCTAGCGTACCGGGACTAGCGGGTATCTACAATGAGCAGTTCTTC.

This clonotype was observed many times. V is TRBV5-1 and J is TRBJ2-7; D may be TRBD1 (6 bases). Trimming left V 4 bases short and J 4 bases short, with 12 bases between. Germline CDR1 SGHRS, CDR2 YFSETQ. The CDR3 spans 13 residues. CDR3 residues: CASSPDRSYEQYF. The CDR3 bases are TGCGCCAGCAGCCCCGACAGGTCGTACGAGCAGTACTTC.

Remarks on this clonotype: Germline is not matched at one junction end, which may reflect a read error. This sequence joins TRBV2 and TRBJ2-1; no reliable D call. Germline V CDR1 and CDR2: SNHLY, FYNNEI. The CDR3 runs to 11 residues. The CDR3 loop is CASSPHNEQFF. The CDR3 nucleotides read TGTGCCAGCTCCCCCCACAATGAACAGTTCTTC.

This clonotype is termed medium-sized. The chain carries TRBV6-6 and TRBJ1-5; 8 bases match TRBD1. Trimming took 5 bases from V and 6 from J; bases not matched to a gene: 21. Germline V gives CDR1 MNHNY, CDR2 SVGAGI (reference sequence). The CDR3 length is 19 residues. The CDR3 DNA is TGTGCCAGCAGTCCATATATACAAATGGGACAGGAGGACGGTCAGCCCCAGCATTTT. Translating it yields CASSPYIQMGQEDGQPQHF.

A remark on this clonotype: At one boundary the junction diverges from the germline segment, which might be a read error. The rearrangement joins TRBV6-6 to TRBJ1-6, with D uncertain. Germline V gives CDR1 MNHNY, CDR2 SVGAGI (reference sequence). CDR3 length: 13 residues. CDR3 nucleotides: TGTGCCAGCAGAATTTCCTATAATTCACTCCTCCGCTTT. This codes for CASRISYNSLLRF.

The CDR3 region is CSVFSLGTIGELFF. The CDR3 DNA follows: TGCAGCGTTTTCTCGCTAGGGACCATAGGGGAGCTGTTTTTT. This chain joins TRBV29-1 and TRBJ2-2; D is tentatively TRBD1 or TRBD2 (5 bases each). Trimming took off 5 bases at V and 8 bases at J, with 18 bases between the two ends. The CDR3 is made up of 14 amino acids. From germline, CDR1 is SQVTM and CDR2 ANQGSEA.

In this sample, this clonotype turned up a few times. A much larger clone differs from this one at a single base, so this may be a read error. The J gene is TRBJ1-2, the V gene TRBV6-5; D is possibly TRBD1 (6 bases). CDR1 is MNHEY, CDR2 SVGAGI, per germline. Deletions cut 10 bases from V and 6 bases from J, with 18 bases between. This CDR3 is 13 amino acids long. In nucleotides, the CDR3 is TGTGCCAACAGCCGCGCAGGGGAACATGGCTACACCTTC. Amino acid sequence: CANSRAGEHGYTF.

About this clonotype: This may come from a read error, since a much larger clone is one base off. The J gene is TRBJ2-3, the V gene TRBV12-3 or TRBV12-4; D is unclear. The CDR3 contains 13 residues. The CDR3, as DNA: TGTCCCAACATGAAAGTTCTCACAGATACGCAGTATTTT. Amino acids: CPNMKVLTDTQYF.

To note about this clonotype: The final CDR3 position lacks the conserved phenylalanine or tryptophan, pointing to a likely read error. No DNA is shown, since the ends of the CDR3 on it are uncertain; the CDR3 is the one TCRdb lists. The CDR3 loop is CASSLDYSYEQYS. This chain joins TRBV11-3 and TRBJ2-7. The CDR3 is 13 amino acids long, termini counted. The germline V gene encodes CDR1 SGHNT and CDR2 YENEEA.

Concerning this clonotype: Because the CDR3's place on the DNA is in doubt, the DNA is left out and the CDR3 is given as listed by TCRdb. The chain recombines TRBV4-1 with TRBJ1-2. Including both end residues, the CDR3 is 15 amino acids long. Germline V gives CDR1 MGHRA, CDR2 YSYEKL. This CDR3 reads CTSRQVSGTHYGCTF.

There are many counts of this clonotype. A much larger clone differs by one base, so this may be a read error. The rearrangement joins TRBV4-2 to TRBJ1-5; D is possibly TRBD1 (6 bases). This CDR3 contains 19 residues. Germline V gives CDR1 LGHNA, CDR2 YNFKEQ. The CDR3 nucleotides are TGTGCCTGCAGCCAACGAATCGGGACATCTGGAGGGGGCAATCAGCCCCAGCATTTT. This sequence encodes CACSQRIGTSGGGNQPQHF.

In regard to this clonotype: An end of the junction does not agree with germline; a read error may underlie this. The chain couples TRBV2 to TRBJ2-3; no definite D call. The CDR3 consists of 14 residues. Germline V gene sequence: CDR1 SNHLY, CDR2 FYNNEI. CDR3 DNA sequence: TGTGCCAGCAGAGACCCCGCCAGCACGGATACGCACTATTTC. Its protein is CASRDPASTDTHYF.

This clonotype occurred many times. The V and J genes are TRBV6-2 or TRBV6-3 and TRBJ2-1, with TRBD1 matching over 9 bases. There are 15 residues in the CDR3. With V trimmed by 5 bases and J by 8 bases, 10 bases remained unmatched. Germline assignment: CDR1 MNHEY and CDR2 SVGEGT. DNA of the CDR3: TGTGCCAGCAGTCAGTCCCGGGACAGGGCCGATGAGCAGTTCTTC. This codes for CASSQSRDRADEQFF.

At least ten counts were recorded for this clonotype. The chain employs TRBV4-2 and TRBJ1-5; D is unresolved. CDR3 length: 13 residues. Germline V gene sequence: CDR1 LGHNA, CDR2 YNFKEQ. Trimming stripped 3 bases from V and 9 bases from J, with 12 bases between. The CDR3 nucleotides read TGTGCCAGCAGCCACACACTCGGTCGGCCCCAGCATTTT. Protein product: CASSHTLGRPQHF.

This clonotype was recorded once. The chain employs TRBV6-1 and TRBJ2-3, with TRBD2 identical over 10 bases. Germline V CDR1 and CDR2: MNHNS, SASEGT. CDR3 length: 17 amino acids. V lost 6 bases, J lost 5 bases, and 14 bases stayed unmatched. The CDR3 is CASSIAGLARGQDTQYF. The CDR3 nucleotides are TGTGCCAGCAGCATTGCGGGACTAGCGCGGGGGCAAGATACGCAGTATTTT.